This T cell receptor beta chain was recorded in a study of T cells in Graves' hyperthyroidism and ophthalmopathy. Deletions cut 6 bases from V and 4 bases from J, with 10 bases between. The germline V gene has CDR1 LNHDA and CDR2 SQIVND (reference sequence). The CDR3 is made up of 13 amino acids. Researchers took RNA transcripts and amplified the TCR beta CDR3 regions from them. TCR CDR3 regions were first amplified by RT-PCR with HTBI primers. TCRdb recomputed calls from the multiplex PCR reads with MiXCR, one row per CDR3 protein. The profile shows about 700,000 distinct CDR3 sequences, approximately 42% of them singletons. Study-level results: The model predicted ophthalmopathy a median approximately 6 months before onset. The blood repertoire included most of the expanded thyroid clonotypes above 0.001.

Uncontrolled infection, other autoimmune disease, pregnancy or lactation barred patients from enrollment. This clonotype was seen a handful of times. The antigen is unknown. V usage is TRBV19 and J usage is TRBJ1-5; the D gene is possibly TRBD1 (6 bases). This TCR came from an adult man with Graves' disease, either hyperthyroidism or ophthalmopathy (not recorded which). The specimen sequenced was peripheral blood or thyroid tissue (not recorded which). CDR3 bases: TGTGCCAGTAGAAGGGGGACGAATCAGCCCCAGCATTTT. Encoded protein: CASRRGTNQPQHF. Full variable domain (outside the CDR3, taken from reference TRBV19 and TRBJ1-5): DGGITQSPKYLFRKEGQNVTLSCEQNLNHDAMYWYRQDPGQGLRLIYYSQIVNDFQKGDIAEGYSVSREKKESFPLTVTSAQKNPTAFYLCASRRGTNQPQHFGDGTRLSIL.